This TCR beta chain comes out of a study of T cell responses to AZD1222 COVID-19 vaccine. The assay was immunoSEQ multiplex PCR, and TCRdb's table has in-frame clones only and misses some. The sample includes over 150,000 clones, 85% to 95% of them seen just once. The V gene's germline CDR1 is SEHNR and CDR2 FQNEAQ (reference sequence). CDR3 length: 14 amino acids. Between the trimmed V and J ends, which lost 4 bases and 4 bases, there was a span of 13 bases. The input for sequencing was peripheral blood, taken 28 days after the second AZD1222 dose. The sequence was collected from an adult who received the AZD1222 COVID-19 vaccine. The V call is TRBV7-9, the J call TRBJ1-2; no definite D call. CDR3 loop: CASSSSQVSYGYTF. DNA for the CDR3: TGTGCCAGCAGCTCAAGCCAGGTGAGCTATGGCTACACCTTC.